A selection of T cell receptor beta chains follows, all from one sample in a study of molecular identifiers for immune sequencing clone quantification. Via MiXCR, TCRdb re-called the PCR reads, giving one row per CDR3 protein. This table holds approximately 680,000 distinct CDR3 sequences, roughly 23% found once. Sequenced input: naive CD8+ T cells from blood, with Jurkat cell RNA spiked in. These receptors were taken from a human donor in good health. Some libraries in this study had Jurkat cell RNA spiked in. Both conserved end residues are part of each CDR3. The order of the fields is J gene, clone size, D gene, V gene, CDR3 protein, CDR3 DNA. The D gene is left open where the match is weak. Clone sizes are given selectively: once, few, many, or a class where the clone is expanded.

TRBJ2-7	few	TRBD2	TRBV29-1	CSVEDWPDGTSFGNEQYF	TGCAGCGTTGAAGATTGGCCGGACGGGACTAGCTTCGGCAACGAGCAGTACTTC
TRBJ2-7	-	-	TRBV27	CASSPGIKTYEQYF	TGTGCCAGCAGTCCGGGAATAAAGACCTACGAGCAGTACTTC
TRBJ1-4	few	-	TRBV19	CASSTRPGIGFGNEKLFF	TGTGCCAGTAGTACCCGGCCGGGGATCGGTTTTGGTAATGAAAAACTGTTTTTT
TRBJ2-5	few	TRBD1	TRBV5-1	CASSQTGSGLFFTRETQYF	TGCGCCAGCAGCCAGACAGGGTCGGGGTTGTTCTTTACCAGGGAGACCCAGTACTTC
TRBJ2-7	many	TRBD2	TRBV5-4	CASSRDLAGAYEQYF	TGTGCCAGCAGCAGGGACTTAGCGGGGGCCTACGAGCAGTACTTC
TRBJ1-1	-	-	TRBV6-1	CASSMTAITEALF	TGTGCCAGCAGTATGACGGCGATCACTGAAGCTCTCTTT
TRBJ2-1	once	-	TRBV28	CATVVGGYNEQFF	TGTGCCACAGTGGTCGGGGGATACAATGAGCAGTTCTTC
TRBJ1-5	many	-	TRBV6-2/TRBV6-3	CASREVGGNQPQHF	TGTGCCAGCAGAGAGGTAGGGGGCAATCAGCCCCAGCATTTT
TRBJ2-3	many	-	TRBV29-1	CSVAGGEAFTDTQYF	TGCAGCGTGGCCGGAGGGGAGGCATTTACAGATACGCAGTATTTT
TRBJ2-2	few	-	TRBV7-9	CASSLLEDSRFTGELFF	TGTGCCAGCAGCTTACTCGAGGACAGTCGTTTCACCGGGGAGCTGTTTTTT
TRBJ2-3	many	TRBD2	TRBV9	CASSALSGSAITDTQYF	TGTGCCAGCAGCGCTCTTAGCGGGAGCGCTATCACAGATACGCAGTATTTT
TRBJ2-2	many	-	TRBV24-1	CATKEGATGELFF	TGTGCCACCAAGGAAGGGGCCACCGGGGAGCTGTTTTTT
TRBJ1-1	many	-	TRBV6-6	CASSPLPGPVQKAFF	TGTGCCAGCAGTCCCCTCCCGGGCCCGGTCCAAAAAGCTTTCTTT
TRBJ2-1	-	TRBD2	TRBV7-8	CASSLASGGNEQFF	TGTGCCAGCAGCTTGGCTAGCGGGGGAAATGAGCAGTTCTTC
TRBJ1-3	few	-	TRBV7-9	CASAGSGNTIYF	TGTGCCAGTGCCGGGTCCGGAAACACCATATATTTT
TRBJ2-5	many	TRBD2	TRBV4-1	CASSQVGGLAGLGTQYF	TGCGCCAGCAGCCAAGTCGGAGGCCTAGCGGGACTGGGGACCCAGTACTTC
TRBJ2-1	few	-	TRBV19	CASSILANEQFF	TGTGCCAGTAGTATATTGGCGAATGAGCAGTTCTTC
TRBJ1-1	few	TRBD1	TRBV9	CASSVETGDTEAFF	TGTGCCAGCAGCGTAGAGACAGGGGACACTGAAGCTTTCTTT
TRBJ2-1	-	TRBD2	TRBV27	CASSFLLAVNEQFF	TGCGCCAGCAGTTTTTTACTAGCGGTAAATGAGCAGTTCTTC
TRBJ2-3	-	TRBD2	TRBV14	CASSQASGVTDTQYF	TGTGCCAGCAGCCAAGCTAGCGGGGTCACAGATACGCAGTATTTT
TRBJ2-7	many	-	TRBV7-2	CASSSRDFSYEQYF	TGTGCCAGCAGCTCTCGGGACTTCTCCTACGAGCAGTACTTC
TRBJ2-5	-	-	TRBV19	CARAPWYF	TGTGCCAGGGCCCCTTGGTACTTC
TRBJ1-5	few	TRBD1	TRBV4-3	CASSQDDRENQPQHF	TGCGCCAGCAGCCAAGACGACAGGGAAAATCAGCCCCAGCATTTT
TRBJ1-2	-	-	TRBV19	CASFNYGYTF	TGTGCCAGTTTTAACTATGGCTACACCTTC
TRBJ2-3	few	-	TRBV11-2	CASSLDFRSTDTQYF	TGTGCCAGCAGCTTAGATTTCAGATCCACAGATACGCAGTATTTT
TRBJ1-2	-	-	TRBV7-9	CASSLGSGYDGYTF	TGTGCCAGCAGCTTAGGGTCAGGGTATGATGGCTACACCTTC
TRBJ2-7	-	-	TRBV24-1	CATSDRKHSRGYEQYF	TGTGCCACCAGTGACCGGAAGCATTCCCGGGGCTACGAGCAGTACTTC
TRBJ2-7	many	TRBD1	TRBV4-1	CASSQGQGSEQYF	TGCGCCAGCAGCCAGGGACAGGGGAGCGAGCAGTACTTC